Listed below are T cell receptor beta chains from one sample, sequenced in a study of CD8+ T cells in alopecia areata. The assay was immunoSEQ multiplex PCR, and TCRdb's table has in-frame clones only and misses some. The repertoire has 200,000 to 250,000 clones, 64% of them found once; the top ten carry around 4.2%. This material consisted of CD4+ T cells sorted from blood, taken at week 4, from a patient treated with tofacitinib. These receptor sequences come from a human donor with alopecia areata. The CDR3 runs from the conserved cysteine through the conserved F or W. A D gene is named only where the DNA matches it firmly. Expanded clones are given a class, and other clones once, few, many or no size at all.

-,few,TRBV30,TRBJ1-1,CAWEQGLNTEAFF,TGTGCCTGGGAACAGGGTCTGAACACTGAAGCTTTCTTT
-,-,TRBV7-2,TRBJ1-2,CASRVTAGNYGYTF,TGTGCCAGCAGAGTTACTGCGGGGAACTATGGCTACACCTTC
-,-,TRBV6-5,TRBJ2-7,CASSDYSYEQYF,TGTGCCAGCAGTGACTACAGCTACGAGCAGTACTTC
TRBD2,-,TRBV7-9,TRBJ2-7,CASSSGLAGGSSYEQYF,TGTGCCAGCAGCTCCGGACTAGCGGGGGGCTCATCCTACGAGCAGTACTTC
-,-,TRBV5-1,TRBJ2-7,CASSGSLYEQYF,TGCGCCAGCTCTGGGTCCCTCTACGAGCAGTACTTC
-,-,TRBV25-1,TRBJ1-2,CASSGLGSNPNYGYTF,TGTGCCAGCTCGGGGCTTGGGAGTAACCCTAACTATGGCTACACCTTC
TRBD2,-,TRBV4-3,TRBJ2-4,CASSPSGASGAPRDIQYF,TGCGCCAGCAGCCCCTCGGGGGCTAGCGGGGCGCCTCGGGACATTCAGTACTTC
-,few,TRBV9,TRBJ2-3,CASSPRPTDTQYF,TGTGCCAGCAGCCCCAGGCCCACAGATACGCAGTATTTT
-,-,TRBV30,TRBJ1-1,CAWNRVWTEAFF,TGTGCCTGGAACAGGGTGTGGACTGAAGCTTTCTTT
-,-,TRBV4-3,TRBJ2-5,CASSQPGEETQYF,TGCGCCAGCAGCCAACCAGGGGAAGAGACCCAGTACTTC
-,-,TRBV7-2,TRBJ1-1,CASSLVGGWGEAFF,TGTGCCAGCAGCTTGGTAGGGGGATGGGGTGAAGCTTTCTTT
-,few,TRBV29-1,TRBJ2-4,CSVVREGALAKNIQYF,TGCAGCGTTGTGAGGGAGGGGGCACTAGCCAAAAACATTCAGTACTTC
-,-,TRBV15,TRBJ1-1,CATSTRVHTEAFF,TGTGCCACCAGCACCCGGGTCCACACTGAAGCTTTCTTT
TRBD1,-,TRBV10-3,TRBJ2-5,CAISEGQGMTQYF,TGTGCCATCAGTGAAGGACAGGGAATGACCCAGTACTTC
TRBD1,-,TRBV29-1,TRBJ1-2,CSVDGTGSNYGYTF,TGCAGCGTTGATGGGACAGGGTCGAACTATGGCTACACCTTC
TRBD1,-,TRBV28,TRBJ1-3,CASSLGSGTGSGNTIYF,TGTGCCAGCAGTTTAGGTTCCGGGACAGGGTCTGGAAACACCATATATTTT
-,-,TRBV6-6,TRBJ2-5,CASSYRLAETQYF,TGTGCCAGCAGTTATCGACTGGCGGAGACCCAGTACTTC
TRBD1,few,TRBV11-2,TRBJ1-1,CASSPPRGPTEAFF,TGTGCCAGCAGCCCCCCGAGGGGGCCTACTGAAGCTTTCTTT
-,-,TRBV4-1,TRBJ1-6,CASSPNRDGSPLHF,TGCGCCAGCAGCCCCAACAGGGATGGATCACCCCTCCACTTT
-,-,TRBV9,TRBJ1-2,CASSVNPEVSGYTF,TGTGCCAGCAGCGTAAACCCAGAAGTGTCTGGCTACACCTTC
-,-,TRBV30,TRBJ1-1,CAWTSVYLRNTEAFF,TGTGCCTGGACCAGTGTCTATCTGCGGAACACTGAAGCTTTCTTT
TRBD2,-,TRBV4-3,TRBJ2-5,CASSPGTSGGGETQYF,TGCGCCAGCAGCCCCGGGACTAGCGGGGGAGGGGAGACCCAGTACTTC
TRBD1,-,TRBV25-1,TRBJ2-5,CASSALGVGQGQETQYF,TGTGCCAGCAGTGCGTTAGGGGTAGGACAGGGACAAGAGACCCAGTACTTC
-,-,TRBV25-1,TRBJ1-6,CASSLQGVGNSPLHF,TGTGCCAGCAGTTTACAGGGAGTCGGGAATTCACCCCTCCACTTT
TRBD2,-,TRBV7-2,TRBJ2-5,CASRLAGTQETQYF,TGTGCCAGCCGACTAGCGGGTACCCAAGAGACCCAGTACTTC